The source of this T cell receptor beta chain is a study of cytomegalovirus exposure and HLA in healthy donors. The study's findings and limits: Earlier analysis looked at TCR beta V segments, and most were productive about 90% or about 30% of the time.

Per germline, CDR1 MNHNY and CDR2 SVGAGI (reference sequence). The CDR3 totals 11 residues. V lost 10 bases and J lost 14, with 15 bases in between. On this clone: What it binds is not known.

The primer mix had 60 Vbeta and 13 Jbeta primers. Data came from immunoSEQ multiplex PCR; TCRdb stores just in-frame clones and leaves some out. The sample contains approximately 71,000 clones, 72% of which appear only once. Sequenced sample: PBMCs. The sequence was obtained from a woman in her thirties or forties in good health and CMV-seropositive. The chain links TRBV6-6 to TRBJ1-6; D unresolved. CDR3 loop: CATFTGVALHF. Here the CDR3 DNA reads TGTGCCACTTTTACCGGGGTAGCCCTCCACTTT.